The 23 T cell receptor beta chains below all came from one sample that was sequenced in a study of cytomegalovirus exposure and HLA in healthy donors. The PCR made use of 60 Vbeta and 13 Jbeta primers. The repertoire was sequenced with immunoSEQ multiplex PCR; TCRdb's copy has only in-frame clones and lacks some. The sample carries some 210,000 clones, around 86% recorded once. The sequenced material came from PBMCs. These receptors came from a woman aged 45-65 years in good health and CMV-seropositive.

V gene TRBV2 combines with J gene TRBJ1-6, with a tentative D call TRBD1 (6 bases). Trimming cost V 7 bases and J 0 bases, with 13 bases left between them. Germline V lookup: CDR1 SNHLY, CDR2 FYNNEI. The CDR3 runs 16 residues. The CDR3 region has the DNA TGTGCCAGCATCCGCGACAGGTCCTCCTATAATTCACCCCTCCACTTT. It specifies CASIRDRSSYNSPLHF.

The rearrangement uses TRBV4-2 and TRBJ1-2; D gene ambiguous. The CDR3 has 15 residues. Germline lookup yields CDR1 LGHNA and CDR2 YNFKEQ. Trimming cost V 0 bases and J 4 bases, with 12 bases left between them. CDR3 in DNA: TGTGCCAGCAGCCAAGATACGGGGAGCGGCTATGGCTACACCTTC. It encodes CASSQDTGSGYGYTF.

The V and J genes are TRBV6-1 and TRBJ2-2, with a possible D match to TRBD1 (6 bases). V gave up 6 bases and J gave up 4 bases, with 12 bases separating them. The germline V gene has CDR1 MNHNS and CDR2 SASEGT. The CDR3 runs 14 residues. The CDR3 loop is CASSTGFFTGELFF. CDR3 DNA sequence: TGTGCCAGCAGCACAGGGTTCTTCACCGGGGAGCTGTTTTTT.

The chain couples TRBV27 to TRBJ2-1, with 12 bases aligning to TRBD1. This CDR3 region has 14 residues. Germline loops: CDR1 MNHEY, CDR2 SMNVEV (reference sequence). Trimming at V came to 6 bases and at J to 9 bases, leaving 6 bases not matched to a gene. The CDR3 DNA is TGTGCCAGCAGGAAGTGGGACAGGGGGCGTGAGCAGTTCTTC. Translation gives CASRKWDRGREQFF.

This clone was picked up one time. CDR3 sequence (DNA): TGTGCCAGCAGTGGGACTAGCGGGGGCTACGAGCAGTACTTC. Translation: CASSGTSGGYEQYF. The chain has TRBV2 and TRBJ2-7, with TRBD2 matching 13 bases. Germline CDR1 is SNHLY and CDR2 is FYNNEI. The CDR3 length is 14 residues. V was pared by 4 bases and J by 3 bases, with 0 bases of the junction left unmatched.

The chain has TRBV19 and TRBJ2-5; 7 positions match TRBD1. V gave up 5 bases and J gave up 3 bases; unmatched junction bases: 6. The CDR3 extends over 14 amino acids. The V gene's germline CDR1 is LNHDA and CDR2 SQIVND (reference sequence). In DNA, the CDR3 is TGTGCCAGTAGTTGGGGACAGATTGAAGAGACCCAGTACTTC. This translates into CASSWGQIEETQYF.

The J gene is TRBJ2-2, the V gene TRBV19; 9 nucleotides match TRBD2. V lost 7 bases, J lost 4 bases, and 7 bases stayed unmatched. CDR1 is LNHDA, CDR2 SQIVND, per germline (reference sequence). This CDR3 comprises 15 residues. The DNA of the CDR3 is TGTGCCAGTATTGGAGCGGGGGGAAGCACCGGGGAGCTGTTTTTT. Translating it yields CASIGAGGSTGELFF.

The chain is built from TRBV5-8 and TRBJ2-1; a weak D match, TRBD1 (6 bases). Trimming took 2 bases from V and 7 from J, leaving 13 bases between them. From germline, CDR1 is SGHTS and CDR2 YDEGEE. This CDR3 comprises 14 residues. In DNA form, the CDR3 reads TGTGCCAGCAGCTTCCTACAGGGCAGGAATGAGCAGTTCTTC. Translation: CASSFLQGRNEQFF. Full variable domain (remainder filled in from reference TRBV5-8 and TRBJ2-1): EAGVTQSPTHLIKTRGQQATLRCSPISGHTSVYWYQQALGLGLQFLLWYDEGEERNRGNFPPRFSGRQFPNYSSELNVNALELEDSALYLCASSFLQGRNEQFFGPGTRLTVL.

This chain uses TRBV5-5 with TRBJ1-5; D uncertain. The V end lost 2 bases, the J end lost 1 base, and 7 bases lay between the germline ends. The germline CDR1 and CDR2 sequences are SGHKS and YYEKEE (reference sequence). The CDR3 is 14 residues long. CDR3 protein: CASSFRESNQPQHF. CDR3 sequence (DNA): TGTGCCAGCAGCTTCCGGGAGAGCAATCAGCCCCAGCATTTT.

The chain has TRBV2 and TRBJ2-3; 7 positions agree with TRBD1. With 6 bases clipped from V and 2 bases from J, the junction kept 8 bases outside the gene matches. The CDR3 extends over 15 amino acids. Germline V gene lookup returns CDR1 SNHLY and CDR2 FYNNEI. CDR3 sequence (DNA): TGTGCCAGCAGGGACCCGGGACAGACCACAGATACGCAGTATTTT. Its protein is CASRDPGQTTDTQYF.

This chain joins TRBV7-6 and TRBJ2-7; 11 bases fit TRBD2. The CDR3 is made up of 17 amino acids. Germline V gene lookup returns CDR1 SGHVS and CDR2 FNYEAQ. V lost 1 base, J lost 1 base, and 6 bases stayed unmatched. The CDR3 loop is CASSLEAASGGSYEQYF. The CDR3 DNA sequence: TGTGCCAGCAGCTTAGAGGCGGCTAGCGGGGGGTCCTACGAGCAGTACTTC.

The V gene is TRBV5-4, the J gene TRBJ2-5; TRBD1 matches 7 bases. Germline V gene sequence: CDR1 SGHNT, CDR2 YYREEE (reference sequence). The V gene end was trimmed by 3 bases and the J gene end by 2 bases; junction bases not matched to a gene: 4. This CDR3 has 14 residues. CDR3 amino acids: CASSSDRTQETQYF. The CDR3 DNA reads TGTGCCAGCAGCTCGGACAGGACTCAAGAGACCCAGTACTTC. Combining the CDR3 with reference TRBV5-4 and TRBJ2-5 gives the whole variable domain ETGVTQSPTHLIKTRGQQVTLRCSSQSGHNTVSWYQQALGQGPQFIFQYYREEENGRGNFPPRFSGLQFPNYSSELNVNALELDDSALYLCASSSDRTQETQYFGPGTRLLVL.

The chain employs TRBV5-6 and TRBJ1-4; 7 nucleotides agree with TRBD1. The CDR3 has 15 residues. V shed 2 bases, J shed 5 bases, and the junction held 6 bases outside the gene matches. Germline assignment: CDR1 SGHDT and CDR2 YYEEEE. CDR3 sequence (DNA): TGTGCCAGCAGCTTCAGGGGACAGAGAAATGAAAAACTGTTTTTT. Residues: CASSFRGQRNEKLFF.

The V gene is TRBV7-9, the J gene TRBJ1-2; a weak D match, TRBD1 (5 bases). V lost 5 bases and J lost 5, with 21 bases in between. The CDR3 runs to 16 residues. Germline lookup yields CDR1 SEHNR and CDR2 FQNEAQ (reference sequence). CDR3 in DNA: TGTGCCAGCAGCCAGTATGGGGCAGGGCCTGCGTATGGCTACACCTTC. It translates to CASSQYGAGPAYGYTF.

The gene calls are TRBV9 and TRBJ1-1; TRBD1 agrees at 7 bases. With V trimmed by 4 bases and J by 4 bases, 4 bases remained unmatched. The CDR3 is 13 amino acids. Looked up from germline, CDR1 is SGDLS and CDR2 is YYNGEE. CDR3: CASSSRQGTEAFF. The CDR3, as DNA: TGTGCCAGCAGCTCAAGACAGGGCACTGAAGCTTTCTTT.

The chain combines TRBV7-9 with TRBJ1-2; D is undetermined. CDR1 SEHNR and CDR2 FQNEAQ come from the germline V gene (reference sequence). The V end lost 1 base, the J end lost 2 bases, and 8 bases lay between the germline ends. The CDR3 length is 14 residues. The CDR3 here is CASSLDQANYGYTF. The CDR3 nucleotides read TGTGCCAGCAGCTTAGACCAGGCCAACTATGGCTACACCTTC.

This sequence joins TRBV7-2 and TRBJ2-3, with 7 bases fitting TRBD2. Germline CDR1 is SGHTA and CDR2 is FQGNSA. The V and J ends lost 0 bases and 2 bases, in that order; junction bases with no gene match: 2. The CDR3 is 15 amino acids. CDR3 protein: CASSLAGGSTDTQYF. The CDR3 DNA reads TGTGCCAGCAGCTTAGCGGGGGGGTCCACAGATACGCAGTATTTT.

The V call is TRBV19, the J call TRBJ2-3, with 10 bases lining up with TRBD2. The V segment lost 2 bases and the J segment 1 base; nucleotides outside the gene matches: 0. The CDR3 runs to 15 residues. Germline CDR1 reads LNHDA; CDR2 reads SQIVND (reference sequence). The CDR3 nucleotides are TGTGCCAGTAGTATACTAGCGGGGGGCACAGATACGCAGTATTTT. Protein product: CASSILAGGTDTQYF.

This chain joins TRBV2 and TRBJ1-4; 8 bases are a match to TRBD1. The CDR3 contains 14 residues. With 10 bases clipped from V and 10 bases from J, the junction kept 14 bases outside the gene matches. Germline CDR1 reads SNHLY; CDR2 reads FYNNEI. CDR3 in DNA: TGTGCCAACGACCAGGGGGCGCCCAGGACAAAACTGTTTTTT. Translated: CANDQGAPRTKLFF.

Turning to this clone: Germline and junction disagree at one end, which may indicate a read error. This chain joins TRBV6-6 and TRBJ1-6, with D hard to call. CDR1 is MNHNY and CDR2 is SVGAGI in the germline V gene (reference sequence). The CDR3 runs to 15 residues. In DNA form, the CDR3 reads TGTGCCAGCGGTTACAGAGGCTATTGGGATTCACCCCTCCACTTT. This codes for CASGYRGYWDSPLHF.

This clone was picked up one time. This rearrangement joins TRBV30 to TRBJ2-5; 7 bases agree with TRBD1. The ends lost 5 bases at V and 2 bases at J; junction bases unmatched: 11. The germline V gene has CDR1 GTSNPN and CDR2 SVGIG (reference sequence). This CDR3 is 15 amino acids long. Here the CDR3 reads CAWRSGTAFQETQYF. The CDR3 DNA reads TGTGCCTGGCGCTCCGGGACAGCTTTTCAAGAGACCCAGTACTTC.

The CDR3 DNA reads as TGTGCCAGCAGCTCAGCCTCGGGGGACACTGAAGCTTTCTTT. Protein: CASSSASGDTEAFF. The rearrangement uses TRBV5-4 and TRBJ1-1, with D maybe TRBD1 (5 bases). CDR1 is SGHNT and CDR2 is YYREEE in the germline V gene (reference sequence). The CDR3 spans 14 residues. V lost 3 bases and J 3 bases, leaving 12 bases between the germline ends.

This clone was seen only once. The rearrangement uses TRBV4-3 and TRBJ2-3; D may be TRBD1 (5 bases). The V gene's germline CDR1 is LGHNA and CDR2 YSLEER. CDR3 length: 14 residues. Trimming shortened V by 4 bases and J by 1 base, and 9 bases separated the two germline ends. CDR3 in DNA: TGCGCCAGCAGCCTAACGACAGGCACAGATACGCAGTATTTT. This gives the protein CASSLTTGTDTQYF.